These 16 T cell receptor beta chains originate from one sample sequenced in a study of blood T cell repertoires in COVID-19. Measured with immunoSEQ multiplex PCR; TCRdb has only the in-frame clones, and not every one. The data contain around 250,000 clones, approximately 90% of them singletons. What was sequenced was PBMCs or T cells enriched from blood (not recorded which). The receptors stem from a man aged 50-59 years who had been exposed to COVID-19.

This sequence joins TRBV11-2 and TRBJ1-2, with D possibly TRBD1 on 6 matching bases. V gave up 4 bases and J gave up 5 bases, with 14 bases separating them. The CDR3 contains 14 residues. Looked up from germline, CDR1 is SGHAT and CDR2 is FQNNGV. The CDR3 spells CASSSNRVGYGYTF. CDR3 in DNA: TGTGCCAGCAGCTCGAACAGGGTTGGTTATGGCTACACCTTC.

V gene TRBV19 combines with J gene TRBJ2-2, with a possible D match to TRBD2 (6 bases). Trimming left V 2 bases short and J 6 bases short, with 10 bases between. The CDR3 consists of 14 residues. Germline CDR1 is LNHDA and CDR2 is SQIVND (reference sequence). The CDR3 is CASSITRGPGELFF. The DNA of the CDR3 is TGTGCCAGTAGTATAACGCGGGGCCCCGGGGAGCTGTTTTTT.

This chain uses TRBV2 with TRBJ1-5, with 8 bases fitting TRBD1. The CDR3 is made up of 14 amino acids. V was pared by 9 bases and J by 5 bases, with 9 bases of the junction left unmatched. Per germline, CDR1 SNHLY and CDR2 FYNNEI. The CDR3 is CARNLDRGHQPQHF. As DNA, the CDR3 is TGTGCCAGGAATCTCGACAGGGGACATCAGCCCCAGCATTTT. The full variable domain, with the rest looked up from reference TRBV2 and TRBJ1-5, is EPEVTQTPSHQVTQMGQEVILRCVPISNHLYFYWYRQILGQKVEFLVSFYNNEISEKSEIFDDQFSVERPDGSNFTLKIRSTKLEDSAMYFCARNLDRGHQPQHFGDGTRLSIL.

J is TRBJ1-2 and V is TRBV27, with TRBD1 matching over 10 bases. Germline V gives CDR1 MNHEY, CDR2 SMNVEV (reference sequence). The length of the CDR3 is 14 residues. V dropped 3 bases and J dropped 7; count of bases not matched to a gene: 5. The CDR3 DNA follows: TGTGCCAGCAGTTTGACAGGGGGCGCTTTTGGCTACACCTTC. It codes for CASSLTGGAFGYTF.

V is TRBV29-1 and J is TRBJ2-3; TRBD1 matches 9 bases. V trimming: 7 bases; J trimming: 1 base; junction bases outside the gene matches: 3. This CDR3 spans 13 amino acids. From germline, CDR1 is SQVTM and CDR2 ANQGSEA. CDR3 loop: CSARQGGTDTQYF. In nucleotides, the CDR3 is TGCAGCGCAAGACAGGGGGGCACAGATACGCAGTATTTT.

This clone was seen once. The chain is built from TRBV6-5 and TRBJ2-5; 9 bases agree with TRBD2. The J segment lost 4 bases and the V segment lost 1 base, leaving 7 bases of the junction unmatched. Germline loops: CDR1 MNHEY, CDR2 SVGAGI. CDR3 length: 16 residues. The CDR3 DNA reads TGTGCCAGCAGTTACTTGGGCGGGGGGGCCGTAGAGACCCAGTACTTC. Translated, it gives CASSYLGGGAVETQYF.

This clone is a singleton in its sample. This chain links TRBV19 with TRBJ1-4, with D perhaps matching TRBD1 (5 bases). The germline CDR1 and CDR2 sequences are LNHDA and SQIVND (reference sequence). V lost 3 bases and J lost 8, with 13 bases in between. The CDR3 sequence is 14 residues long. The CDR3 is CASSIIGVGEKLFF. The CDR3 DNA reads TGTGCCAGTAGTATCATAGGGGTCGGAGAAAAACTGTTTTTT.

The J gene is TRBJ1-2, the V gene TRBV5-1; D not certain. The CDR3 has 13 residues. V was shortened by 3 bases and J by 4 bases, with 10 bases between the two germline ends. Germline lookup yields CDR1 SGHRS and CDR2 YFSETQ. The CDR3 nucleotides read TGCGCCAGCAGCTCAACGCCGGGCTATGGCTACACCTTC. This sequence encodes CASSSTPGYGYTF.

The V call is TRBV27, the J call TRBJ2-3; a weak D match, TRBD1 (6 bases). In germline, CDR1 is MNHEY, CDR2 SMNVEV (reference sequence). Trimming left V 5 bases short and J 1 base short, with 13 bases between. This CDR3 has 15 amino acids. The CDR3 protein is CASSPQGLGTDTQYF. CDR3 bases: TGTGCCAGCAGTCCCCAGGGGTTAGGCACAGATACGCAGTATTTT.

V is TRBV2 and J is TRBJ2-7, with TRBD1 matching over 8 bases. J lost 4 bases, V lost 3 bases, and 5 bases had no gene match. This CDR3 contains 14 residues. Germline CDR1 SNHLY, CDR2 FYNNEI. CDR3 residues: CASSEGQADYEQYV. CDR3 sequence (DNA): TGTGCCAGCAGTGAGGGACAGGCGGATTACGAGCAGTACGTC.

J is TRBJ2-3 and V is TRBV4-1; a possible D gene is TRBD1 (7 bases). CDR1 MGHRA and CDR2 YSYEKL come from the germline V gene. Trimming took off 5 bases at V and 4 bases at J, with 16 bases between the two ends. The CDR3 spans 15 residues. CDR3 residues: CASSTGGGFADTQYF. In DNA, the CDR3 is TGCGCCAGCAGCACAGGAGGGGGCTTCGCAGATACGCAGTATTTT.

The genes are TRBV6-5 and TRBJ1-5; no firm D call. The V gene lost 8 bases and the J gene lost 3 bases, with 8 bases spanning the gap. Germline V gene sequence: CDR1 MNHEY, CDR2 SVGAGI. The CDR3 extends over 12 amino acids. The DNA of the CDR3 is TGTGCCAGCTCCAACTTCAATCAGCCCCAGCATTTT. Translating it yields CASSNFNQPQHF.

V and J are TRBV7-9 and TRBJ1-1; D may be TRBD1 (5 bases). The germline V gene encodes CDR1 SEHNR and CDR2 FQNEAQ (reference sequence). This CDR3 is built from 14 residues. V was trimmed by 4 bases and J by 3 bases, leaving 12 bases between them. CDR3 DNA: TGTGCCAGCAGCTCGTTAGGGGAATACACTGAAGCTTTCTTT. It yields the protein CASSSLGEYTEAFF.

The chain links TRBV7-3 to TRBJ2-1, with unresolved D. This CDR3 region has 13 residues. Germline CDR1 is SGHTA and CDR2 is FQGTGA. The V end was cut by 4 bases, the J end by 9 bases, with 13 bases between. CDR3 residues: CASSSYLSSEQFF. The CDR3 coding sequence is TGTGCCAGCAGCTCATATCTAAGTAGTGAGCAGTTCTTC.

The table lists this clone with a count of one. The chain couples TRBV25-1 to TRBJ2-6; D remains ambiguous. V lost 4 bases to trimming and J lost 1 base, with 8 bases between them. The CDR3 runs to 15 residues. Germline-derived CDR1 and CDR2 are MGHDK and SYGVNS. The CDR3 here is CASSASASGANVLTF. In DNA, the CDR3 is TGTGCCAGCAGTGCGTCCGCGTCTGGGGCCAACGTCCTGACTTTC.

The V call is TRBV2, the J call TRBJ1-2, with D unclear. The germline V and J ends were trimmed by 6 bases and 14 bases, with 7 bases remaining between them. The length of the CDR3 is 8 residues. Per the germline V gene, CDR1 is SNHLY and CDR2 is FYNNEI. The CDR3: CASSAQTF. Here the CDR3 DNA reads TGTGCCAGCAGCGCGCAAACCTTC.